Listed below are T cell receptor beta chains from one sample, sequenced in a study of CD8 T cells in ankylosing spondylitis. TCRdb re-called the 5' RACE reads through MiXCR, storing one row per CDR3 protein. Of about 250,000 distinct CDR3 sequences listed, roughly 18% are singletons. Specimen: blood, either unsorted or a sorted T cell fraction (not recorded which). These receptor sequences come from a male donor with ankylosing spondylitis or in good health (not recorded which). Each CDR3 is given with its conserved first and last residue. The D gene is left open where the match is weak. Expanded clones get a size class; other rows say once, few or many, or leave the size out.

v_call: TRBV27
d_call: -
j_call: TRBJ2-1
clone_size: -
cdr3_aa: CASSSPNLPGASEQFF
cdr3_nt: TGTGCCAGCAGTTCGCCGAACCTCCCCGGAGCCTCTGAGCAGTTCTTC

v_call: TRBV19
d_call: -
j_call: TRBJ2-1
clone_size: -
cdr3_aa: CASSWVGGYNEQFF
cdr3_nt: TGTGCCAGTAGTTGGGTAGGGGGGTACAATGAGCAGTTCTTC

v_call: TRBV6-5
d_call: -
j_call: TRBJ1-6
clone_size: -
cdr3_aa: CASSYSSDNSPLHF
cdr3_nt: TGTGCCAGCAGTTACTCCAGTGATAATTCACCCCTCCACTTT

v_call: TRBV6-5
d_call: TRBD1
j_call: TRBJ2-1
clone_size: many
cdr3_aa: CASSYSGQGNEQFF
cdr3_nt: TGTGCCAGCAGTTACTCGGGACAGGGCAATGAGCAGTTCTTC

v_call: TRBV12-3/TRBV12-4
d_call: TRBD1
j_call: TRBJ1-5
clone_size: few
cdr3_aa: CASSPRDRGLNQPQHF
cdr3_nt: TGTGCCAGCAGCCCGAGGGACAGGGGGTTAAATCAGCCCCAGCATTTT

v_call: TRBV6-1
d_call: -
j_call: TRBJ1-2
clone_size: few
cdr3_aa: CASSTGGANYGYTF
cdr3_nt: TGTGCCAGCAGTACGGGGGGGGCTAACTATGGCTACACCTTC

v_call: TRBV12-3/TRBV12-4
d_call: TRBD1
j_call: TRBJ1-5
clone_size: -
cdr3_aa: CASRIAGTGNQPQHF
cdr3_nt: TGTGCCAGCAGGATAGCCGGGACAGGGAATCAGCCCCAGCATTTT

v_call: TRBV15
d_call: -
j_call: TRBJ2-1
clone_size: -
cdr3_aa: CATSRSPLWADNEQFF
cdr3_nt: TGTGCCACCAGCAGGAGTCCCCTGTGGGCCGACAATGAGCAGTTCTTC

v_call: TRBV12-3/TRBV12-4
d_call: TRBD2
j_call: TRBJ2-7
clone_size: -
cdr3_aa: CASSLREGLREQYF
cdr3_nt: TGTGCCAGCAGTTTGCGGGAGGGCCTGCGCGAGCAGTACTTC

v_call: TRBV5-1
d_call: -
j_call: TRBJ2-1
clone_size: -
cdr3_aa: CASSLVIGYNEQFF
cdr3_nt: TGCGCCAGCAGCTTGGTCATAGGGTACAATGAGCAGTTCTTC

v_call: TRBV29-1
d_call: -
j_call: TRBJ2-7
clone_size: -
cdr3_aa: CSVEGPRFEQYF
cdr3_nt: TGCAGCGTTGAGGGGCCGCGTTTCGAGCAGTACTTC